The clone carrying this T cell receptor (beta chain) was observed many times. Antigen unknown. TCR beta CDR3 regions were amplified from RNA. A first-round RT-PCR of the TCR CDR3 used the HTBI primer set. TCRdb reprocessed the multiplex PCR reads with MiXCR, giving one entry per CDR3 protein. The data contain 450,000 to 650,000 distinct CDR3 sequences, less than 25% of them seen just once; the ten biggest clones take up about 25%. This sample was included in a study of T cells in Graves' hyperthyroidism and ophthalmopathy. Study at large: It was at initial diagnosis, before any treatment, that peripheral blood was collected.

With 6 bases removed from V and 5 bases from J, the gap between germline ends came to 20 bases. CDR1 is SNHLY, CDR2 FYNNEI, per germline. There are 15 residues in the CDR3. It was 10 ml of fresh peripheral blood that supplied the PBMCs. Whole-study findings and limits: Ophthalmopathy could be told apart from stable hyperthyroidism with a 13 V-J model. Model-based prediction identified ophthalmopathy a median around seven months prior to its onset.

The chain is built from TRBV2 and TRBJ2-7; tentatively, D is TRBD1 (6 bases). Sequenced: blood. The receptor was derived from a man aged 18 to 35 with Graves' hyperthyroidism. The CDR3 coding sequence is TGTGCCAGCAGCTTAGAGGGACAAGGGCTCAACGAGCAGTACTTC. The encoded protein is CASSLEGQGLNEQYF.